This T cell receptor beta chain was sequenced for a study of cytomegalovirus exposure and HLA in healthy donors. General study points: An analysis done earlier found most TCR beta V segments productive about 87% or about 30% of the time. The study put roughly 160 TCR beta chains on its list as cytomegalovirus-associated. When the data were analyzed later, several of the most significant clusters appeared to be linked to common viral pathogens.

Use of 60 Vbeta and 13 Jbeta primers characterized the PCR. Generated by immunoSEQ multiplex PCR, the TCRdb table keeps only in-frame clones and is missing some. Counted here are under 150,000 clones, 75% to 85% occurring once; the ten biggest clones make up 4%. Germline V CDR1 and CDR2: MGHDK, SYGVNS. The V segment lost 2 bases and the J segment 6 bases; nucleotides outside the gene matches: 3. The CDR3 consists of 14 residues. With regard to this clone: Its specificity is not known.

This receptor was obtained from a woman between 40 and 50 years old in good health and CMV-seronegative. Sequences were obtained from PBMCs. This chain links TRBV25-1 with TRBJ1-2, with 10 bases aligning to TRBD1. CDR3 residues: CASSERTGGDGYTF. The CDR3 nucleotides read TGTGCCAGCAGTGAACGGACAGGGGGTGATGGCTACACCTTC.